Presented here are 32 T cell receptor beta chains from one specimen sequenced in a study of regulatory T cells in long-lasting Graves disease. To make TCR beta libraries, researchers used iRepertoire HTBI primers and Arm-PCR of CDR3 regions. TCRdb itself ran the multiplex PCR reads through MiXCR, one entry per CDR3 protein. Of fewer than 450,000 distinct CDR3 sequences listed, approximately 16% are singletons. Time point defined: newly diagnosed GD, antithyroid drugs for less than 3 months. Following extraction of RNA from PBMCs, that RNA was used to make the TCR library. The same sample was also used in a study of T cells in Graves' hyperthyroidism and ophthalmopathy.

Sequencing used peripheral blood mononuclear cells (PBMCs), obtained at new diagnosis, from a patient treated with antithyroid drugs. These receptors came from a woman aged 40 to 50 with Graves disease.

This clonotype has at least ten counts. The chain has TRBV12-3 or TRBV12-4 and TRBJ2-1, with 14 nucleotides matching TRBD2. The CDR3 is 18 amino acids. V was pared by 2 bases and J by 5 bases, with 8 bases of the junction left unmatched. The CDR3 is CASSLRLAGGPNHNEQFF. For the CDR3, the DNA is TGTGCCAGCAGTTTAAGACTAGCGGGAGGGCCGAATCACAATGAGCAGTTCTTC.

This clonotype was observed at least ten times. The V and J genes are TRBV20-1 and TRBJ1-1; TRBD1 matches at 7 bases. V lost 0 bases and J lost 3; bases outside the gene matches: 4. The V gene's germline CDR1 is DFQATT and CDR2 SNEGSKA (reference sequence). This CDR3 has 14 amino acids. This chain's CDR3 is CSARDRGGYTEAFF. Here the CDR3 DNA reads TGCAGTGCTAGAGATCGAGGGGGCTACACTGAAGCTTTCTTT.

This clonotype has a count of ten or more. The chain uses TRBV7-8 and TRBJ2-4; TRBD1 is a possible D gene (5 bases). The CDR3 runs 13 residues. Trimming stripped 0 bases from V and 12 bases from J, with 12 bases between. Looked up from germline, CDR1 is SGHVS and CDR2 is FQNEAQ. The CDR3 sequence is CASSLAVTAHQYF. In nucleotides, the CDR3 is TGTGCCAGCAGCTTAGCGGTGACAGCCCATCAGTACTTC.

This clonotype was counted ten times or more. The chain combines TRBV20-1 with TRBJ2-3, with 7 nucleotides matching TRBD2. Germline CDR1 DFQATT, CDR2 SNEGSKA (reference sequence). The CDR3 has 12 amino acids. V dropped 4 bases and J dropped 7; count of bases not matched to a gene: 5. The CDR3, as DNA: TGCAGTGCTAATGGGGACTACCATACGCAGTATTTT. Translated: CSANGDYHTQYF.

The CDR3 coding sequence is TGTGCCAGTACCGGACTAGCGGGAGAGCAGTTCTTC. As protein: CASTGLAGEQFF. The chain is built from TRBV19 and TRBJ2-1; 12 bases agree with TRBD2. V lost 7 bases and J lost 10; bases outside the gene matches: 2. The CDR3 loop spans 12 amino acids. Germline values: CDR1 LNHDA, CDR2 SQIVND (reference sequence).

The table lists this clonotype with many counts. The chain couples TRBV7-3 to TRBJ2-1; 7 bases line up with TRBD1. V was clipped by 4 bases and J by 2 bases; unmatched bases: 5. From germline, CDR1 is SGHTA and CDR2 FQGTGA. The CDR3 covers 15 residues. This chain's CDR3 is CASSSGTVPYNEQFF. The CDR3 DNA sequence: TGTGCCAGCAGCTCCGGGACAGTTCCCTACAATGAGCAGTTCTTC.

This clonotype was detected only a few times. This sequence joins TRBV5-1 and TRBJ2-5; 12 nucleotides match TRBD2. CDR3 size: 15 residues. Germline V gene lookup returns CDR1 SGHRS and CDR2 YFSETQ. Losses at the gene ends were 1 base for V and 4 bases for J; bases not matched to a gene: 2. Here the CDR3 DNA reads TGCGCCAGCAGCTTGAAACTAGCGGGAGGAGAGACCCAGTACTTC. Protein sequence: CASSLKLAGGETQYF.

This clonotype has a count of ten or more. J is TRBJ2-7 and V is TRBV28; TRBD1 matches 9 bases. Germline V CDR1 and CDR2: MDHEN, SYDVKM. The V and J ends lost 5 bases and 0 bases, in that order; junction bases with no gene match: 5. CDR3 length: 15 amino acids. The DNA for the CDR3 is TGTGCCAGCAGTCCCGACAGGGGGACCTCCTACGAGCAGTACTTC. Its translation: CASSPDRGTSYEQYF.

The chain's CDR3 is CASSPTGLAGEEQFF. As DNA, the CDR3 is TGTGCCAGCAGCCCTACGGGACTAGCGGGGGAGGAGCAGTTCTTC. The chain links TRBV7-3 to TRBJ2-1; TRBD2 aligns across 14 bases. Per germline, CDR1 SGHTA and CDR2 FQGTGA. This CDR3 has 15 amino acids. Trimming cost V 5 bases and J 10 bases; bases outside gene matches: 7. Full variable domain (rest looked up from reference TRBV7-3 and TRBJ2-1): GAGVSQTPSNKVTEKGKYVELRCDPISGHTALYWYRQSLGQGPEFLIYFQGTGAADDSGLPNDRFFAVRPEGSVSTLKIQRTERGDSAVYLCASSPTGLAGEEQFFGPGTRLTVL.

The table lists this clonotype with a few counts. The V gene is TRBV18, the J gene TRBJ2-1; 9 bases match TRBD2. Germline V gene data show CDR1 as KGHSH and CDR2 as LQKENI. The CDR3 sequence is 15 residues long. J was trimmed by 0 bases and V by 6 bases; bases with no gene match: 3. The CDR3 DNA reads TGTGCCAGCTCTCGACTAGCGGACTCCTACAATGAGCAGTTCTTC. Translation gives CASSRLADSYNEQFF.

In this sample, this clonotype turned up many times. The V call is TRBV27, the J call TRBJ1-2; 9 positions agree with TRBD1. The length of the CDR3 is 15 residues. Germline CDR1 MNHEY, CDR2 SMNVEV (reference sequence). V gave up 5 bases and J gave up 0 bases; unmatched junction bases: 4. For the CDR3, the DNA is TGTGCCAGCAGTATTGGGACAGGGCCTAACTATGGCTACACCTTC. This gives the protein CASSIGTGPNYGYTF.

This clonotype was observed a handful of times. V usage is TRBV13 and J usage is TRBJ2-2; 7 positions agree with TRBD2. CDR3 length: 17 residues. Germline values: CDR1 PRHDT, CDR2 FYEKMQ (reference sequence). J lost 3 bases, V lost 4 bases, and 11 bases had no gene match. The CDR3 loop is CASSSDTGGPYTGELFF. The CDR3 DNA reads as TGTGCCAGCAGCTCGGATACGGGAGGCCCTTACACCGGGGAGCTGTTTTTT.

The rearrangement uses TRBV15 and TRBJ2-3; TRBD2 matches 14 bases. Germline V gene sequence: CDR1 LNHNV, CDR2 YYDKDF (reference sequence). This CDR3 is built from 16 residues. V lost 3 bases to trimming and J lost 5 bases; unmatched junction nucleotides: 4. The CDR3 protein is CATSRGLAGVGDTQYF. Written as DNA, the CDR3 is TGTGCCACCAGCAGGGGACTAGCGGGAGTCGGAGATACGCAGTATTTT.

This clonotype was observed at least ten times. The V gene is TRBV27, the J gene TRBJ2-7; 7 nucleotides agree with TRBD2. Per germline, CDR1 MNHEY and CDR2 SMNVEV (reference sequence). Germline trimming cut 0 bases from V and 3 bases from J; bases unmatched to any gene: 5. The CDR3 has 15 residues. This chain's CDR3 is CASSLSTSQIYEQYF. In DNA, the CDR3 is TGTGCCAGCAGTTTATCGACTAGCCAAATCTACGAGCAGTACTTC.

This clonotype was seen ten or more times. The rearrangement uses TRBV6-4 and TRBJ2-7; either TRBD1 or TRBD2 may fit D (5 bases each). Between the trimmed V and J ends, which lost 6 bases and 12 bases, there was a span of 27 bases. This CDR3 region has 15 residues. The V gene's germline CDR1 is MRHNA and CDR2 SNTAGT. In DNA, the CDR3 is TGTGCCAGCAGCCGGGACCCTGTGTATTGGCTTCTGCTGTACTTC. It specifies CASSRDPVYWLLLYF.

This clonotype has a count of ten or more. The chain recombines TRBV28 with TRBJ2-7, with 9 positions matching TRBD1. Germline V gene data show CDR1 as MDHEN and CDR2 as SYDVKM. V lost 0 bases and J lost 5; bases outside the gene matches: 5. The CDR3 sequence is 15 residues long. Here the CDR3 reads CASSLWGTGPNEQYF. The CDR3 coding sequence is TGTGCCAGCAGTTTATGGGGGACAGGGCCCAACGAGCAGTACTTC.

The V and J genes are TRBV4-1 and TRBJ1-2; D gene ambiguous. There are 17 residues in the CDR3. Germline V gene data show CDR1 as MGHRA and CDR2 as YSYEKL. The ends were cut back, 2 bases at V and 0 bases at J, with 16 bases in the middle. The CDR3 protein is CASSQRLIRGANYGYTF. In DNA, the CDR3 is TGCGCCAGCAGCCAAAGGCTCATACGGGGAGCTAACTATGGCTACACCTTC.

This clonotype was counted many times. This chain uses TRBV20-1 with TRBJ2-1; the match to TRBD2 covers 9 bases. Per the germline V gene, CDR1 is DFQATT and CDR2 is SNEGSKA (reference sequence). The CDR3 spans 13 residues. Trimming took 4 bases from V and 8 from J; bases not matched to a gene: 6. The CDR3 nucleotides are TGCAGTGCTATCGCGGGAGGGTATTATGAGCAGTTCTTC. Amino acid sequence: CSAIAGGYYEQFF.

This clonotype has more than one count but fewer than ten. V is TRBV3-1 and J is TRBJ1-2, with TRBD1 as a possible D gene (5 bases). CDR1 and CDR2 from the germline V gene are LGHDT and YNNKEL (reference sequence). The ends were cut back, 4 bases at V and 7 bases at J, with 16 bases in the middle. CDR3 size: 14 residues. The CDR3 DNA sequence: TGTGCCAGCAGCCGACCGGGACTGTCGGGTGGCTACACCTTC. Its protein product is CASSRPGLSGGYTF. The whole variable domain, filled in from reference TRBV3-1 and TRBJ1-2, reads DTAVSQTPKYLVTQMGNDKSIKCEQNLGHDTMYWYKQDSKKFLKIMFSYNNKELIINETVPNRFSPKSPDKAHLNLHINSLELGDSAVYFCASSRPGLSGGYTFGSGTRLTVV.

This clonotype was seen many times. The chain links TRBV12-3 or TRBV12-4 to TRBJ1-2; possibly TRBD1 for D (5 bases). The CDR3 is made up of 14 amino acids. Trimming left V 5 bases short and J 6 bases short, with 16 bases between. CDR3 nucleotide sequence: TGTGCCAGCAGTCAACGGGCGACAGATCATGGCTACACCTTC. Residues: CASSQRATDHGYTF.

This chain links TRBV19 with TRBJ1-5, with D uncertain. In germline, CDR1 is LNHDA, CDR2 SQIVND (reference sequence). V lost 3 bases to trimming and J lost 2 bases, with 14 bases between them. The CDR3 has 16 residues. CDR3 amino acids: CASSIFSGRGNQPQHF. The CDR3, as DNA: TGTGCCAGTAGTATCTTCAGCGGTAGGGGCAATCAGCCCCAGCATTTT.

This clonotype was found many times. This chain links TRBV27 with TRBJ2-3, with 11 bases aligning to TRBD2. This CDR3 comprises 16 residues. V was pared by 6 bases and J by 3 bases, with 8 bases of the junction left unmatched. Germline values: CDR1 MNHEY, CDR2 SMNVEV (reference sequence). The CDR3 loop reads CASRELAGDLTDTQYF. The CDR3 DNA is TGTGCCAGCAGGGAACTAGCGGGAGATTTGACAGATACGCAGTATTTT.

The CDR3 here is CASSLVAVNTGELFF. The CDR3 DNA reads TGTGCCAGCAGCTTGGTCGCTGTGAACACCGGGGAGCTGTTTTTT. This chain links TRBV5-5 with TRBJ2-2; D remains unclear. The germline gives CDR1 SGHKS, CDR2 YYEKEE (reference sequence). This CDR3 spans 15 amino acids. Trimming pared 0 bases from V and 1 base from J, leaving 7 bases between.

CDR3 amino acids: CASSSSGTDTYEQYF. The DNA of the CDR3 is TGTGCCAGCAGTTCCTCCGGGACAGACACCTACGAGCAGTACTTC. This chain connects TRBV28 to TRBJ2-7, with 7 positions matching TRBD1. The CDR3 length is 15 residues. J was trimmed by 2 bases and V by 4 bases; bases with no gene match: 8. Germline V gene lookup returns CDR1 MDHEN and CDR2 SYDVKM.

In its sample, this clonotype was seen a few times. The genes are TRBV20-1 and TRBJ2-3; 11 positions match TRBD1. V lost 4 bases to trimming and J lost 5 bases; unmatched junction nucleotides: 8. CDR1 and CDR2 (germline): DFQATT, SNEGSKA (reference sequence). The CDR3 has 15 residues. For the CDR3, the DNA is TGCAGTGCTATAAATGGACAGGGGGCGGGAGATACGCAGTATTTT. Translation gives CSAINGQGAGDTQYF.

This clonotype was counted many times. The chain combines TRBV12-3 or TRBV12-4 with TRBJ2-3; TRBD1 might be the D (6 bases). The CDR3 runs to 18 residues. The V gene lost 6 bases and the J gene lost 3 bases, with 25 bases spanning the gap. Written as DNA, the CDR3 is TGTGCCAGCAGGTCCGAACTTGACCCAACCCAGGGGACAGATACGCAGTATTTT. It translates to CASRSELDPTQGTDTQYF.

At least ten counts were recorded for this clonotype. The chain is built from TRBV28 and TRBJ2-3; D remains unclear. The CDR3 contains 14 residues. CDR1 MDHEN and CDR2 SYDVKM come from the germline V gene. Trimming removed 5 bases from V and 5 bases from J, with 14 bases in between. CDR3 coding DNA: TGTGCCAGCAGTCGCACCGGATTTTTAGATACGCAGTATTTT. Translating gives CASSRTGFLDTQYF.

There are many counts of this clonotype. The J gene is TRBJ2-7, the V gene TRBV10-3; no reliable D call. There are 12 residues in the CDR3. Trimming shortened V by 7 bases and J by 3 bases, and 10 bases separated the two germline ends. CDR1 and CDR2 from the germline V gene are ENHRY and SYGVKD. The CDR3: CAIKGPFYEQYF. The CDR3, as DNA: TGTGCCATCAAAGGGCCCTTCTACGAGCAGTACTTC.

This clonotype was seen many times. The chain is built from TRBV11-3 and TRBJ2-1, with 10 bases matching TRBD2. Germline V gives CDR1 SGHNT, CDR2 YENEEA. Trimming cost V 1 base and J 7 bases; bases outside gene matches: 19. This CDR3 has 20 residues. The CDR3 sequence: CASSLVPLLTSGRASNEQFF. In DNA, the CDR3 is TGTGCCAGCAGCTTAGTTCCGTTACTAACAAGCGGGAGGGCCTCGAATGAGCAGTTCTTC.

Many counts were recorded for this clonotype. CDR3 loop: CASSPDRGRETQYF. The CDR3 DNA is TGTGCCAGCAGTCCTGACAGGGGGCGAGAGACCCAGTACTTC. This chain connects TRBV6-1 to TRBJ2-5, with 10 bases identical to TRBD1. Germline V gene sequence: CDR1 MNHNS, CDR2 SASEGT. The CDR3 runs to 14 residues. The ends lost 5 bases at V and 4 bases at J; junction bases unmatched: 4.

CDR3 residues: CASSQRPGAGEKLFF. Written as DNA, the CDR3 is TGCGCCAGCAGCCAACGTCCGGGGGCTGGTGAAAAACTGTTTTTT. The rearrangement joins TRBV5-1 to TRBJ1-4, with D possibly being TRBD1 (6 bases). The CDR3 is 15 amino acids. V lost 4 bases to trimming and J lost 7 bases, with 17 bases between them. Germline-derived CDR1 and CDR2 are SGHRS and YFSETQ.

At least ten counts were recorded for this clonotype. The chain couples TRBV11-3 to TRBJ2-5; TRBD1 agrees at 9 bases. Looked up from germline, CDR1 is SGHNT and CDR2 is YENEEA. After removal of 5 bases from V and 2 bases from J, the junction contained 6 bases not matched to a gene. The CDR3 sequence is 15 residues long. The CDR3 DNA follows: TGTGCCAGCAGCACCCGGGACAGGGATCAAGAGACCCAGTACTTC. Residues: CASSTRDRDQETQYF.